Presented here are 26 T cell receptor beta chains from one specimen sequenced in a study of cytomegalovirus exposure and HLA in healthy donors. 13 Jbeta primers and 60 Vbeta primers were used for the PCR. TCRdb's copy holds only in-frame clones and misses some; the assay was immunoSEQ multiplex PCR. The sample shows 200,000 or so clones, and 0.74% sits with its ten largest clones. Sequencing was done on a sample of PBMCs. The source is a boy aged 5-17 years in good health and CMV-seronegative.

The CDR3 DNA follows: TGTGCCAGCAGCGGTTCGGGTGTGGGAGATACGCAGTATTTT. Translation: CASSGSGVGDTQYF. The V and J genes are TRBV5-4 and TRBJ2-3, with unresolved D. V was shortened by 4 bases and J by 5 bases, with 14 bases between the two germline ends. This CDR3 has 14 residues. CDR1 is SGHNT and CDR2 is YYREEE in the germline V gene (reference sequence).

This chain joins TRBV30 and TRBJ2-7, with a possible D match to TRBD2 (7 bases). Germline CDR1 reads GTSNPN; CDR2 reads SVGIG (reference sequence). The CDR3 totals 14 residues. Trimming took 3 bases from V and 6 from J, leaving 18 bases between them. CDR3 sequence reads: CAWRSTGGLREQYF. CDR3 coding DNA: TGTGCCTGGAGAAGTACCGGGGGGCTGCGCGAGCAGTACTTC.

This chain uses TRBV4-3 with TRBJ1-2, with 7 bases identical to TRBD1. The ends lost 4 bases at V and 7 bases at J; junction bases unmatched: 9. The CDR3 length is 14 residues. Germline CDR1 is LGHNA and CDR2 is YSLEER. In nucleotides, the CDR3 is TGCGCCAGCAGCCCCTTTCAGGGGGTAGGTGGCTACACCTTC. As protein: CASSPFQGVGGYTF.

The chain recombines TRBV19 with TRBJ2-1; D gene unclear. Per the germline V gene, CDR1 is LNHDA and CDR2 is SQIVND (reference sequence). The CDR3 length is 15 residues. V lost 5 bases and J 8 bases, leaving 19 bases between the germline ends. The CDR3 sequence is CASSFLRALGHEQFF. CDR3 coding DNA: TGTGCCAGTAGTTTCCTCAGAGCCCTGGGCCATGAGCAGTTCTTC. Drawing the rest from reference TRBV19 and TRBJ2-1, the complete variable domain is DGGITQSPKYLFRKEGQNVTLSCEQNLNHDAMYWYRQDPGQGLRLIYYSQIVNDFQKGDIAEGYSVSREKKESFPLTVTSAQKNPTAFYLCASSFLRALGHEQFFGPGTRLTVL.

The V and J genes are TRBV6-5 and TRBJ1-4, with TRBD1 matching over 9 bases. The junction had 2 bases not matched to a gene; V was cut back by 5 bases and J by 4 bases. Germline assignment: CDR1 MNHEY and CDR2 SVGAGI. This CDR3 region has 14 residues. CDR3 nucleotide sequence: TGTGCCAGCAGTACAGGGGGCCGTAATGAAAAACTGTTTTTT. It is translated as CASSTGGRNEKLFF.

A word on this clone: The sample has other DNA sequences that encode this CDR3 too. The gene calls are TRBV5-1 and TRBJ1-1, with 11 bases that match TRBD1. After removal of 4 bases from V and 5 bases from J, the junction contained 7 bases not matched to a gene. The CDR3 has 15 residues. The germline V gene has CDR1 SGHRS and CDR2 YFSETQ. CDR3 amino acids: CASSRGQGVQTEAFF. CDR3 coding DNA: TGCGCCAGCAGCAGGGGACAGGGGGTCCAAACTGAAGCTTTCTTT. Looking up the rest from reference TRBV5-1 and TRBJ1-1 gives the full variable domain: KAGVTQTPRYLIKTRGQQVTLSCSPISGHRSVSWYQQTPGQGLQFLFEYFSETQRNKGNFPGRFSGRQFSNSRSEMNVSTLELGDSALYLCASSRGQGVQTEAFFGQGTRLTVV.

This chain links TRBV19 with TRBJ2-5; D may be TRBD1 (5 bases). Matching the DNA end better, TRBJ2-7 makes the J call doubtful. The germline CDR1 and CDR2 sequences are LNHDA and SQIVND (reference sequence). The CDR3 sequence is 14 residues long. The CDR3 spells CASSPDRNSYEQYF. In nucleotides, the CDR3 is TGTGCCAGTAGCCCCGACAGAAATTCCTACGAGCAGTACTTC.

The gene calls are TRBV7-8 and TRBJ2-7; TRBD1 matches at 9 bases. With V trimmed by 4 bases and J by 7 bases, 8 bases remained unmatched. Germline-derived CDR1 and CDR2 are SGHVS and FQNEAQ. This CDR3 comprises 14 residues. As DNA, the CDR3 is TGTGCCAGCAGCTCATTCACAGGGGGCGAAGAGCAGTACTTC. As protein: CASSSFTGGEEQYF.

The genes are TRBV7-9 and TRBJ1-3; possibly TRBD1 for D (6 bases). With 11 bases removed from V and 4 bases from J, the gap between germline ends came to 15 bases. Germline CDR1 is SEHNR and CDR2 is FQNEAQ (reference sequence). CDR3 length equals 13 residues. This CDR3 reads CAWRGGVGNTIYF. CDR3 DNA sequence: TGTGCCTGGAGAGGGGGAGTCGGAAACACCATATATTTT. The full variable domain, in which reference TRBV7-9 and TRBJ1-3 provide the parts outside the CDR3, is DTGVSQNPRHKITKRGQNVTFRCDPISEHNRLYWYRQTLGQGPEFLTYFQNEAQLEKSRLLSDRFSAERPKGSFSTLEIQRTEQGDSAMYLCAWRGGVGNTIYFGEGSWLTVV.

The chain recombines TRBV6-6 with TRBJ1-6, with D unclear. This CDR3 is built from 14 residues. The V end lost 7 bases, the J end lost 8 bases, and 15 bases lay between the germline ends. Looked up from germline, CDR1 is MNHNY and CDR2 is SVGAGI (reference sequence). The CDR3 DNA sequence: TGTGCCAGCACCTCGGGAGTGAGTTATTCACCCCTCCACTTT. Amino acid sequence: CASTSGVSYSPLHF.

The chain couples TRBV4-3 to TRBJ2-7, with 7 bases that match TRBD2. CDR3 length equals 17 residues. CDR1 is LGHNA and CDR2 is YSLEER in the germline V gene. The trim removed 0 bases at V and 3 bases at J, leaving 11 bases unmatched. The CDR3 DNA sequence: TGCGCCAGCAGCCAAGACCCCTCGGCTAGCGGATTCTACGAGCAGTACTTC. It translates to CASSQDPSASGFYEQYF.

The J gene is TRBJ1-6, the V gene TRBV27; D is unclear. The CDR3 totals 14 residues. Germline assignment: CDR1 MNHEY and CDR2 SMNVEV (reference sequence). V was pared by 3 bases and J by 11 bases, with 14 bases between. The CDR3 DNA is TGTGCCAGCAGTTTGAGTACGATTAGCCCACCCCTCCACTTT. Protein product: CASSLSTISPPLHF.

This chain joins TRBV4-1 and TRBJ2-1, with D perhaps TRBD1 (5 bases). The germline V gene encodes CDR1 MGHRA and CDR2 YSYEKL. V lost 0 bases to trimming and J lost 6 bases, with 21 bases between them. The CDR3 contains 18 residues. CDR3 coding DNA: TGCGCCAGCAGCCAAGAACCCCAGGGCTTCCAACCACGCAATGAGCAGTTCTTC. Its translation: CASSQEPQGFQPRNEQFF.

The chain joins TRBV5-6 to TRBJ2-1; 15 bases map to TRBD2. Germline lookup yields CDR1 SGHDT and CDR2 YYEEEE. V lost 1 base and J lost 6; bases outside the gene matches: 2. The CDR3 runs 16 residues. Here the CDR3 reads CASSLSGLAGGNEQFF. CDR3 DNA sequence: TGTGCCAGCAGCTTGTCGGGACTAGCGGGGGGCAATGAGCAGTTCTTC.

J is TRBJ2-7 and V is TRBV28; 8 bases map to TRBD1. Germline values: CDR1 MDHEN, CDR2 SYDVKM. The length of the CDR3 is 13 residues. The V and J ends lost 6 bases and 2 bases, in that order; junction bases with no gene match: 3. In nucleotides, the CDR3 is TGTGCCAGCAGCCTGGACAGGGCCTACGAGCAGTACTTC. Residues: CASSLDRAYEQYF.

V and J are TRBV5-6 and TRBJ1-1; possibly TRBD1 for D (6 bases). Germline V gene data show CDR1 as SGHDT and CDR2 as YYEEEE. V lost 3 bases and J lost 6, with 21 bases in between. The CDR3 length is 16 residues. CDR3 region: CASSSRSGGRASEAFF. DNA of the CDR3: TGTGCCAGCAGCTCGAGAAGTGGGGGCAGGGCCTCTGAAGCTTTCTTT.

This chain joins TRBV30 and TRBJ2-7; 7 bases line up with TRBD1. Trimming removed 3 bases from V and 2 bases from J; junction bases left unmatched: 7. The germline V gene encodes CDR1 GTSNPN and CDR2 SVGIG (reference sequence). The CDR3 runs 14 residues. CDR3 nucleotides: TGTGCCTGGAGGATACAGGGGATGACCTACGAGCAGTACTTC. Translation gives CAWRIQGMTYEQYF.

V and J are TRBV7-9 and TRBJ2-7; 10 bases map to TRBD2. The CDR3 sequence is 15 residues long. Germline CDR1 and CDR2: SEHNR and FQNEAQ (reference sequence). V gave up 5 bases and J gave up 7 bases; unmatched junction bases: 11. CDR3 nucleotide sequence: TGTGCCAGCAGCCCGGGGACTAGCGAAACAGGGGAGCAGTACTTC. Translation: CASSPGTSETGEQYF.

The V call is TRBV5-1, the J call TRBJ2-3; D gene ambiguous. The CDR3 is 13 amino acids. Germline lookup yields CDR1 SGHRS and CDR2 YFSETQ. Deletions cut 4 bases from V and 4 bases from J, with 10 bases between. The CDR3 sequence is CASSPVGADTQYF. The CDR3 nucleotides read TGCGCCAGCAGCCCAGTAGGAGCAGATACGCAGTATTTT.

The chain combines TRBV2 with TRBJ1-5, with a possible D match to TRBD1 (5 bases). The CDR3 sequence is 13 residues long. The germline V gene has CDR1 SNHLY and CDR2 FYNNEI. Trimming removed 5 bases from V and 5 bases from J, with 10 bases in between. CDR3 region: CASSRGNDQPQHF. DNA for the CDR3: TGTGCCAGCAGTAGGGGCAATGATCAGCCCCAGCATTTT.

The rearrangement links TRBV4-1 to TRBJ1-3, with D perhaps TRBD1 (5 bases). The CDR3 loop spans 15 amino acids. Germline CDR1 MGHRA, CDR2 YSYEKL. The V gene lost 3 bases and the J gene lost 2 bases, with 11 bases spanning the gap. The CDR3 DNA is TGCGCCAGCAGCCAGAGCAAGGGGACTGGAAACACCATATATTTT. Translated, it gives CASSQSKGTGNTIYF.

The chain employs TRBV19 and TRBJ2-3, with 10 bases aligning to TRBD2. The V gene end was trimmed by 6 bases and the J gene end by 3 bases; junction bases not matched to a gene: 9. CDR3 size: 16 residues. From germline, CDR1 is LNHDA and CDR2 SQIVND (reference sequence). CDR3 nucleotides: TGTGCCAGTAGCGGAAGAACTAGCGGGGTGACAGATACGCAGTATTTT. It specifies CASSGRTSGVTDTQYF. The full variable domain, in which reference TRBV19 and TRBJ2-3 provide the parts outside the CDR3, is DGGITQSPKYLFRKEGQNVTLSCEQNLNHDAMYWYRQDPGQGLRLIYYSQIVNDFQKGDIAEGYSVSREKKESFPLTVTSAQKNPTAFYLCASSGRTSGVTDTQYFGPGTRLTVL.

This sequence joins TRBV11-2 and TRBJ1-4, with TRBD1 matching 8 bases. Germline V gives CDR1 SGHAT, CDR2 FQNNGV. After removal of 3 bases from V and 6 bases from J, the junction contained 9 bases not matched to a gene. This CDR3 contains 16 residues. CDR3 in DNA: TGTGCCAGCAGCTTGACCGGGACAGGAGTTTATGAAAAACTGTTTTTT. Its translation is CASSLTGTGVYEKLFF. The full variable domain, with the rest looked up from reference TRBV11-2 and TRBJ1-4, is EAGVAQSPRYKIIEKRQSVAFWCNPISGHATLYWYQQILGQGPKLLIQFQNNGVVDDSQLPKDRFSAERLKGVDSTLKIQPAKLEDSAVYLCASSLTGTGVYEKLFFGSGTQLSVL.

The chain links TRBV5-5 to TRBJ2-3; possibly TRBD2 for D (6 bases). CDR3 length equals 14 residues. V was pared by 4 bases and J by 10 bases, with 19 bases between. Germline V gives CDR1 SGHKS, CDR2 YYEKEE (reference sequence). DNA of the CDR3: TGTGCCAGCAGCGGCAGGGTGGGGGACTTTCCGCAGTATTTT. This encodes CASSGRVGDFPQYF.

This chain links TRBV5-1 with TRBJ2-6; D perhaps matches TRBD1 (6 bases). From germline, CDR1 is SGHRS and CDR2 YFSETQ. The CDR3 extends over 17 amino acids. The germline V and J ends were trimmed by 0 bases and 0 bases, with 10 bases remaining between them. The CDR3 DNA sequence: TGCGCCAGCAGCTTGGCCAGGGGTGGCTCTGGGGCCAACGTCCTGACTTTC. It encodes CASSLARGGSGANVLTF.

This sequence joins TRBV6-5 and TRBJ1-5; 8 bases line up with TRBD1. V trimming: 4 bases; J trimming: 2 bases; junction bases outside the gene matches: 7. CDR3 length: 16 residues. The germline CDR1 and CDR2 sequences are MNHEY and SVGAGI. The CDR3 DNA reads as TGTGCCAGCAGTTTCACCCCAGGGGGCGGCAATCAGCCCCAGCATTTT. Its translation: CASSFTPGGGNQPQHF.